This entry describes one T cell receptor (beta chain). Germline V gene sequence: CDR1 SGDLS, CDR2 YYNGEE. This CDR3 spans 14 amino acids. V was cut by 3 bases and J by 1 base, with 10 bases left in between. The data were produced by immunoSEQ multiplex PCR, yet TCRdb's version contains in-frame clones alone and is incomplete. The profile shows 150,000 to 200,000 clones, 80% to 90% of them singletons. This specimen belongs to a study of blood T cell repertoires in COVID-19. The rearrangement joins TRBV9 to TRBJ1-1; D is possibly TRBD1 (5 bases). This clonotype was obtained from a woman older than 75 with COVID-19, enrolled during active disease. Material: peripheral blood. The CDR3 DNA sequence: TGTGCCAGCAGCGACCCGACAGCGAACACTGAAGCTTTCTTT. Translating it yields CASSDPTANTEAFF.